The 32 T cell receptor beta chains listed next were all sequenced from one sample in a study of blood T cell repertoires in COVID-19. The protocol was immunoSEQ multiplex PCR, while the TCRdb copy is restricted to in-frame clones and leaves out a portion. The sample contains 160,000 or so clones, just under 80% of which appear only once. The sample comprised peripheral blood. Receptor source: an elderly woman with acute or convalescent COVID-19.

This chain joins TRBV5-5 and TRBJ2-1; TRBD2 aligns across 7 bases. Germline lookup yields CDR1 SGHKS and CDR2 YYEKEE (reference sequence). V trimming: 5 bases; J trimming: 3 bases; junction bases outside the gene matches: 8. The CDR3 runs 15 residues. The CDR3 sequence is CASSQSSGYYNEQFF. The CDR3 DNA reads as TGTGCCAGCAGTCAATCTAGCGGCTACTACAATGAGCAGTTCTTC.

The rearrangement joins TRBV2 to TRBJ1-6; 7 nucleotides match TRBD1. Per the germline V gene, CDR1 is SNHLY and CDR2 is FYNNEI. This CDR3 spans 16 amino acids. After removal of 2 bases from V and 10 bases from J, the junction contained 11 bases not matched to a gene. The CDR3 is CASSEQGVLSDSPLHF. The CDR3 nucleotides read TGTGCCAGCAGTGAACAGGGGGTGTTGTCGGACTCACCCCTCCACTTT.

The V and J genes are TRBV5-8 and TRBJ1-3; the D gene is possibly TRBD1 (5 bases). Germline CDR1 is SGHTS and CDR2 is YDEGEE. The CDR3 is made up of 15 amino acids. V was shortened by 4 bases and J by 0 bases, with 11 bases between the two germline ends. CDR3 nucleotides: TGTGCCAGCAGCCCCTGGGGGGACTCTGGAAACACCATATATTTT. Protein: CASSPWGDSGNTIYF.

The chain employs TRBV11-2 and TRBJ1-5; no clear D. The V gene's germline CDR1 is SGHAT and CDR2 FQNNGV. V lost 2 bases and J 3 bases, leaving 5 bases between the germline ends. The CDR3 consists of 13 residues. This chain's CDR3 is CASSLSVNQPQHF. As DNA, the CDR3 is TGTGCCAGCAGCTTATCGGTCAATCAGCCCCAGCATTTT.

The gene calls are TRBV1 and TRBJ1-2. TRBV1 is termed a pseudogene. This CDR3 spans 12 amino acids. CDR3 sequence (DNA): TGCACCAGCCGAATCGGAGTTCGTGGCTACACCTTC. Translating gives CTSRIGVRGYTF.

The chain links TRBV7-9 to TRBJ1-2; D not certain. CDR3 length: 14 amino acids. The V gene's germline CDR1 is SEHNR and CDR2 FQNEAQ (reference sequence). V gave up 1 base and J gave up 8 bases, with 14 bases separating them. DNA of the CDR3: TGTGCCAGCAGCTTAGAGGTAGACGCCGGGGGCTACACCTTC. Translation: CASSLEVDAGGYTF.

The chain links TRBV6-4 to TRBJ1-1; 11 bases fit TRBD1. Trimming cost V 2 bases and J 4 bases; bases outside gene matches: 6. CDR1 is MRHNA, CDR2 SNTAGT, per germline. CDR3 size: 16 residues. CDR3 bases: TGTGCCAGCAGTGACCCGGGGACAGGGGGGAGCACTGAAGCTTTCTTT. This translates into CASSDPGTGGSTEAFF.

The chain recombines TRBV18 with TRBJ1-4; possible D gene TRBD1, 6 bases. V lost 0 bases, J lost 4 bases, and 9 bases lay in between. The CDR3 is 15 residues long. The germline CDR1 and CDR2 sequences are KGHSH and LQKENI. The CDR3 nucleotides are TGTGCCAGCTCACCACCGGGGACAAATAATGAAAAACTGTTTTTT. Amino acids: CASSPPGTNNEKLFF.

The CDR3 DNA follows: TGCGCCAGCAGCTTGGGGACAGGGACCTCCACAGATACGCAGTATTTT. Translated: CASSLGTGTSTDTQYF. The chain uses TRBV5-1 and TRBJ2-3, with TRBD1 identical over 8 bases. The CDR3 contains 16 residues. V lost 0 bases, J lost 2 bases, and 5 bases stayed unmatched. Germline V gives CDR1 SGHRS, CDR2 YFSETQ.

V is TRBV19 and J is TRBJ1-5; 8 bases map to TRBD1. The germline gives CDR1 LNHDA, CDR2 SQIVND (reference sequence). V shed 4 bases, J shed 4 bases, and the junction held 12 bases outside the gene matches. This CDR3 is 17 amino acids long. In DNA, the CDR3 is TGTGCCAGTAGTAGCCCCAGGACAGGGAAAGGGAATCAGCCCCAGCATTTT. The encoded protein is CASSSPRTGKGNQPQHF. Looking up the rest from reference TRBV19 and TRBJ1-5 gives the full variable domain: DGGITQSPKYLFRKEGQNVTLSCEQNLNHDAMYWYRQDPGQGLRLIYYSQIVNDFQKGDIAEGYSVSREKKESFPLTVTSAQKNPTAFYLCASSSPRTGKGNQPQHFGDGTRLSIL.

The chain combines TRBV28 with TRBJ1-1; D is perhaps TRBD1 (6 bases). In germline, CDR1 is MDHEN, CDR2 SYDVKM. CDR3 length: 19 residues. V dropped 4 bases and J dropped 1 base, with 25 bases sitting between them. The DNA for the CDR3 is TGTGCCAGCAGTTCTATAGAACCCGGGACACTTAACCAGAACACTGAAGCTTTCTTT. Protein sequence: CASSSIEPGTLNQNTEAFF.

This clone was counted a few times. The V call is TRBV11-2, the J call TRBJ1-6; tentatively, D is TRBD1 (6 bases). The CDR3 has 16 amino acids. Per the germline V gene, CDR1 is SGHAT and CDR2 is FQNNGV. With 1 base removed from V and 9 bases from J, the gap between germline ends came to 16 bases. The CDR3 DNA reads TGTGCCAGCAGCTTAGGAACGGGACACTCTGGTTCACCCCTCCACTTT. As protein: CASSLGTGHSGSPLHF.

The chain couples TRBV5-5 to TRBJ2-2; the D gene is possibly TRBD2 (5 bases). Germline CDR1 and CDR2: SGHKS and YYEKEE (reference sequence). Trimming cost V 4 bases and J 4 bases, with 11 bases left between them. This CDR3 is 14 amino acids long. The CDR3, as DNA: TGTGCCAGCAGCCTAGGACTCTCCACCGGGGAGCTGTTTTTT. Protein sequence: CASSLGLSTGELFF.

V is TRBV28 and J is TRBJ2-7; TRBD2 matches 10 bases. CDR1 is MDHEN, CDR2 SYDVKM, per germline. The CDR3 covers 17 residues. Germline trimming cut 3 bases from V and 5 bases from J; bases unmatched to any gene: 13. CDR3 region: CASSLDRAGGPSHEQYF. CDR3 sequence (DNA): TGTGCCAGCAGTTTGGACAGAGCGGGAGGGCCCTCACACGAGCAGTACTTC.

The chain is built from TRBV3-1 (or the pseudogene TRBV3-2) and TRBJ2-5; a weak D match, TRBD2 (5 bases). The V gene lost 3 bases and the J gene lost 5 bases, with 7 bases spanning the gap. The CDR3 has 12 residues. The germline gives CDR1 LGHDT, CDR2 YNNKEL (reference sequence). The CDR3 here is CASSHRGETQYF. The CDR3 DNA reads as TGTGCCAGCAGCCATAGAGGGGAGACCCAGTACTTC.

This rearrangement joins TRBV2 to TRBJ1-2; possible D gene TRBD1, 5 bases. The germline V gene has CDR1 SNHLY and CDR2 FYNNEI. Between the trimmed V and J ends, which lost 8 bases and 3 bases, there was a span of 7 bases. This CDR3 is built from 11 residues. CDR3 amino acids: CASAGHYGYTF. In DNA, the CDR3 is TGTGCCAGCGCGGGGCACTATGGCTACACCTTC.

The chain is built from TRBV11-2 and TRBJ2-5; 11 bases are a match to TRBD2. V lost 5 bases to trimming and J lost 4 bases; unmatched junction nucleotides: 12. This CDR3 has 17 residues. Germline V gene data show CDR1 as SGHAT and CDR2 as FQNNGV. This CDR3 is CASSPRLAGTSRETQYF. DNA of the CDR3: TGTGCCAGCAGCCCAAGACTAGCGGGGACCTCGAGAGAGACCCAGTACTTC.

This clone came up once. This chain's CDR3 is CASSQVGQKNIQYF. CDR3 sequence (DNA): TGTGCCAGCAGCCAAGTCGGACAAAAAAACATTCAGTACTTC. This rearrangement joins TRBV14 to TRBJ2-4; a possible D gene is TRBD1 (5 bases). The CDR3 runs to 14 residues. Trimming removed 1 base from V and 4 bases from J, with 8 bases in between. CDR1 and CDR2 from the germline V gene are SGHDN and FVKESK.

V is TRBV27 and J is TRBJ2-1; D not certain. This CDR3 region has 15 residues. Germline V CDR1 and CDR2: MNHEY, SMNVEV (reference sequence). Trimming took off 0 bases at V and 2 bases at J, with 8 bases between the two ends. The CDR3 is CASSLSATPYNEQFF. CDR3 sequence (DNA): TGTGCCAGCAGTTTATCAGCTACTCCCTACAATGAGCAGTTCTTC.

The chain has TRBV5-3 and TRBJ2-1, with 12 bases fitting TRBD2. TRBV5-3 is an ORF; its function is uncertain. The J segment lost 4 bases and the V segment lost 3 bases, leaving 20 bases of the junction unmatched. This CDR3 is built from 21 residues. The CDR3 nucleotides are TGTGCCAGAAGCTACCCCGGGGGGACTAGCGGGCCGGGGGGACCTTACAATGAGCAGTTCTTC. It yields the protein CARSYPGGTSGPGGPYNEQFF.

The genes are TRBV30 and TRBJ2-5; possibly TRBD1 for D (5 bases). The germline CDR1 and CDR2 sequences are GTSNPN and SVGIG (reference sequence). This CDR3 has 13 amino acids. With 3 bases removed from V and 3 bases from J, the gap between germline ends came to 11 bases. The CDR3 DNA is TGTGCCTGGAGCAGAACAGGAGAAGAGACCCAGTACTTC. Translation: CAWSRTGEETQYF. Complete variable domain (other parts from reference TRBV30 and TRBJ2-5): SQTIHQWPATLVQPVGSPLSLECTVEGTSNPNLYWYRQAAGRGLQLLFYSVGIGQISSEVPQNLSASRPQDRQFILSSKKLLLSDSGFYLCAWSRTGEETQYFGPGTRLLVL.

This clone has just a few counts. The rearrangement joins TRBV30 to TRBJ1-2; the match to TRBD1 covers 9 bases. The CDR3 runs to 19 residues. Per germline, CDR1 GTSNPN and CDR2 SVGIG (reference sequence). With V trimmed by 2 bases and J by 5 bases, 21 bases remained unmatched. The CDR3, as DNA: TGTGCCTGGAGTCCAAACGCGGGGACAGGGAACCTTTATTGGTATGGCTACACCTTC. Translating gives CAWSPNAGTGNLYWYGYTF.

This rearrangement joins TRBV4-1 to TRBJ2-6, with D uncertain. Germline V gene sequence: CDR1 MGHRA, CDR2 YSYEKL. This CDR3 region has 17 residues. V shed 0 bases and J shed 4 bases, with 13 bases lying between them. The CDR3 loop reads CASSQEYSLVGANVLTF. The CDR3 DNA follows: TGCGCCAGCAGCCAAGAGTACAGCCTCGTCGGGGCCAACGTCCTGACTTTC.

This clone was picked up a small number of times. This sequence joins TRBV18 and TRBJ1-3; TRBD1 matches at 7 bases. In germline, CDR1 is KGHSH, CDR2 LQKENI. The CDR3 length is 17 residues. V shed 4 bases, J shed 0 bases, and the junction held 9 bases outside the gene matches. Written as DNA, the CDR3 is TGTGCCAGCTCACAACAAAGGGGACAGATCTCTGGAAACACCATATATTTT. Residues: CASSQQRGQISGNTIYF.

CDR3 sequence reads: CASSPDRDNSPLHF. The CDR3 DNA reads as TGTGCCAGCTCACCCGACAGGGATAATTCACCCCTCCACTTT. The chain employs TRBV18 and TRBJ1-6; TRBD1 aligns across 7 bases. The CDR3 totals 14 residues. With V trimmed by 3 bases and J by 5 bases, 1 base remained unmatched. Per the germline V gene, CDR1 is KGHSH and CDR2 is LQKENI.

This rearrangement joins TRBV11-2 to TRBJ1-3, with D tentatively TRBD1 (6 bases). The CDR3 has 15 residues. With 2 bases removed from V and 3 bases from J, the gap between germline ends came to 11 bases. Germline V gene lookup returns CDR1 SGHAT and CDR2 FQNNGV. CDR3 sequence (DNA): TGTGCCAGCAGCTTAATGGGGGCGGTTGGAAACACCATATATTTT. Protein: CASSLMGAVGNTIYF.

This chain uses TRBV6-5 with TRBJ1-2; D gene unclear. CDR1 and CDR2 (germline): MNHEY, SVGAGI. V was cut by 4 bases and J by 3 bases, with 6 bases left in between. This CDR3 region has 12 residues. CDR3 sequence (DNA): TGTGCCAGCAGTTTCGGTGACTATGGCTACACCTTC. This codes for CASSFGDYGYTF.

The V and J genes are TRBV7-8 and TRBJ1-3; tentatively, D is TRBD1 (5 bases). Germline CDR1 and CDR2: SGHVS and FQNEAQ. V shed 3 bases and J shed 2 bases, with 8 bases lying between them. The CDR3 has 14 amino acids. The CDR3 DNA reads as TGTGCCAGCAGCTTCAGGGTTACTGGAAACACCATATATTTT. Translated, it gives CASSFRVTGNTIYF.

The sample holds a few counts of this clone. V is TRBV4-1 and J is TRBJ2-3; 8 nucleotides match TRBD2. The CDR3 loop spans 20 amino acids. Trimming at V came to 0 bases and at J to 1 base, leaving 15 bases not matched to a gene. Germline-derived CDR1 and CDR2 are MGHRA and YSYEKL. The CDR3 DNA reads TGCGCCAGCAGCCAAGAAGGTTGGATCGGGAGGGCCGCTGGCACAGATACGCAGTATTTT. Its protein is CASSQEGWIGRAAGTDTQYF.

The genes are TRBV27 and TRBJ2-1; 10 bases map to TRBD1. The V gene end was trimmed by 6 bases and the J gene end by 8 bases; junction bases not matched to a gene: 4. The CDR3 covers 13 residues. Germline V gene data show CDR1 as MNHEY and CDR2 as SMNVEV (reference sequence). The CDR3 protein is CASSRQGAYEQFF. The CDR3 DNA reads TGTGCCAGCAGCCGACAGGGGGCGTATGAGCAGTTCTTC.

The chain has TRBV10-2 and TRBJ2-7; 11 bases fit TRBD2. Per the germline V gene, CDR1 is WSHSY and CDR2 is SAAADI. This CDR3 contains 14 residues. V shed 9 bases, J shed 7 bases, and the junction held 11 bases outside the gene matches. The CDR3 spells CAREEIAGGREQYF. The CDR3 nucleotides read TGCGCCAGGGAAGAGATAGCGGGAGGGCGAGAGCAGTACTTC.

The genes are TRBV7-9 and TRBJ1-4; no clear D. Trimming left V 0 bases short and J 7 bases short, with 12 bases between. CDR3 length: 15 amino acids. The V gene's germline CDR1 is SEHNR and CDR2 FQNEAQ (reference sequence). CDR3 bases: TGTGCCAGCAGCTTAGCGGGAGGGAGGACTGAAAAACTGTTTTTT. This codes for CASSLAGGRTEKLFF.